A selection of T cell receptor beta chains follows, all from one sample in a study of control samples from healthy donors and cancer patients. Clones were sequenced by immunoSEQ multiplex PCR, and TCRdb holds only the in-frame ones, with some missing. The sample contains about 51,000 clones, more than 70% of which appear only once. Sequences were obtained from PBMCs. The receptors originated from a man aged 35 to 55 with colorectal cancer. Each CDR3 is given with its conserved first and last residue. A D gene is named only where the DNA matches it firmly. A row's size may be missing; if present it is once, few, many or a size class.

j_gene: TRBJ2-1; abundance: -; d_gene: -; v_gene: TRBV9; CDR3aa: CASSARGFGESSYNEQFF; CDR3nt: TGTGCCAGCAGCGCTAGGGGCTTCGGGGAGAGCTCCTACAATGAGCAGTTCTTC
j_gene: TRBJ2-7; abundance: -; d_gene: TRBD1; v_gene: TRBV13; CDR3aa: CASSFPDRGEQYF; CDR3nt: TGTGCCAGCAGCTTTCCCGACAGGGGGGAGCAGTACTTC
j_gene: TRBJ1-1; abundance: -; d_gene: -; v_gene: TRBV7-8; CDR3aa: CASSLLGVKTEAFF; CDR3nt: TGTGCCAGCAGCCTCCTGGGGGTAAAGACTGAAGCTTTCTTT
j_gene: TRBJ1-2; abundance: -; d_gene: TRBD1; v_gene: TRBV10-3; CDR3aa: CATTRGENYGYTF; CDR3nt: TGTGCCACAACCAGGGGGGAAAACTATGGCTACACCTTC
j_gene: TRBJ2-7; abundance: -; d_gene: -; v_gene: TRBV15; CDR3aa: CATSRDQRRYEQYF; CDR3nt: TGTGCCACCAGCAGAGATCAGCGGCGATACGAGCAGTACTTC
j_gene: TRBJ1-3; abundance: -; d_gene: -; v_gene: TRBV5-5; CDR3aa: CASSSTSSGNTIYF; CDR3nt: TGTGCCAGCAGCTCGACAAGCTCTGGAAACACCATATATTTT
j_gene: TRBJ2-2; abundance: medium-sized; d_gene: -; v_gene: TRBV6-4; CDR3aa: CASSAGDTGELFF; CDR3nt: TGTGCCAGCAGTGCGGGAGACACCGGGGAGCTGTTTTTT
j_gene: TRBJ2-1; abundance: -; d_gene: -; v_gene: TRBV15; CDR3aa: CATSRVSREQFF; CDR3nt: TGTGCCACCAGCAGAGTAAGTCGGGAGCAGTTCTTC
j_gene: TRBJ2-5; abundance: -; d_gene: -; v_gene: TRBV4-1; CDR3aa: CASSQDRTSWGETQYF; CDR3nt: TGCGCCAGCAGCCAAGACAGGACGTCCTGGGGGGAGACCCAGTACTTC
j_gene: TRBJ2-7; abundance: -; d_gene: -; v_gene: TRBV10-3; CDR3aa: CATRNRDFVYEQYF; CDR3nt: TGTGCCACCCGAAACAGGGATTTCGTTTACGAGCAGTACTTC
j_gene: TRBJ1-5; abundance: -; d_gene: -; v_gene: TRBV23-1; CDR3aa: CASVRDIKQPQHF; CDR3nt: TGCGCCAGCGTTCGGGACATAAAACAGCCCCAGCATTTT
j_gene: TRBJ2-3; abundance: -; d_gene: -; v_gene: TRBV6-5; CDR3aa: CASSYSIPSTDTQYF; CDR3nt: TGTGCCAGCAGTTACTCGATCCCTAGCACAGATACGCAGTATTTT
j_gene: TRBJ1-2; abundance: once; d_gene: TRBD1; v_gene: TRBV5-6; CDR3aa: CASSRGQNVYGYTF; CDR3nt: TGTGCCAGCAGCCGGGGACAGAACGTTTATGGCTACACCTTC
j_gene: TRBJ1-1; abundance: -; d_gene: -; v_gene: TRBV4-3; CDR3aa: CASSQDDTDAEAFF; CDR3nt: TGCGCCAGCAGCCAAGACGACACCGACGCTGAAGCTTTCTTT
j_gene: TRBJ2-3; abundance: -; d_gene: -; v_gene: TRBV7-2; CDR3aa: CASSLGAGYYTDTQYF; CDR3nt: TGTGCCAGCAGCTTGGGCGCGGGATACTACACAGATACGCAGTATTTT
j_gene: TRBJ2-3; abundance: -; d_gene: -; v_gene: TRBV24-1; CDR3aa: CATSDPRGATDTQYF; CDR3nt: TGTGCCACCAGTGACCCCAGGGGGGCGACAGATACGCAGTATTTT
j_gene: TRBJ2-7; abundance: -; d_gene: -; v_gene: TRBV4-1; CDR3aa: CASSPVRISYEQYF; CDR3nt: TGCGCCAGCAGCCCCGTGCGCATCTCCTACGAGCAGTACTTC
j_gene: TRBJ2-7; abundance: -; d_gene: TRBD2; v_gene: TRBV6-2/TRBV6-3; CDR3aa: CASSYDSGGSPYEQYF; CDR3nt: TGTGCCAGCAGTTACGATTCCGGCGGGAGCCCCTACGAGCAGTACTTC
j_gene: TRBJ2-1; abundance: -; d_gene: -; v_gene: TRBV24-1; CDR3aa: CATSDPQGSSYNEQFF; CDR3nt: TGTGCCACCAGTGATCCTCAGGGCAGCTCCTACAATGAGCAGTTCTTC
j_gene: TRBJ1-1; abundance: -; d_gene: TRBD1; v_gene: TRBV5-1; CDR3aa: CASSFTGVTEAFF; CDR3nt: TGCGCCAGCAGCTTTACAGGGGTTACTGAAGCTTTCTTT
j_gene: TRBJ1-2; abundance: -; d_gene: -; v_gene: TRBV2; CDR3aa: CASKSWGGYTF; CDR3nt: TGTGCCAGCAAGTCGTGGGGGGGCTACACCTTC
j_gene: TRBJ2-7; abundance: -; d_gene: TRBD2; v_gene: TRBV27; CDR3aa: CASSLGGGEQYF; CDR3nt: TGTGCCAGCAGTTTAGGGGGGGGAGAGCAGTACTTC
j_gene: TRBJ2-1; abundance: -; d_gene: -; v_gene: TRBV6-5; CDR3aa: CASSYLGHYNEQFF; CDR3nt: TGTGCCAGCAGTTACCTGGGACATTACAATGAGCAGTTCTTC
j_gene: TRBJ1-1; abundance: few; d_gene: -; v_gene: TRBV16; CDR3aa: CASSHSGTPEAFF; CDR3nt: TGTGCCAGCAGCCACTCTGGGACTCCTGAAGCTTTCTTT
j_gene: TRBJ2-1; abundance: -; d_gene: -; v_gene: TRBV4-3; CDR3aa: CASSQDPRNNEQFF; CDR3nt: TGCGCCAGCAGCCAAGATCCCCGAAACAATGAGCAGTTCTTC
j_gene: TRBJ1-2; abundance: -; d_gene: -; v_gene: TRBV12-5; CDR3aa: CASGLVLGPQPYGYTF; CDR3nt: TGTGCTAGTGGTTTGGTACTTGGACCCCAACCCTATGGCTACACCTTC
j_gene: TRBJ1-2; abundance: -; d_gene: -; v_gene: TRBV5-6; CDR3aa: CASSSDDGPRVYGYTF; CDR3nt: TGTGCCAGCAGCTCCGACGATGGACCGCGCGTCTATGGCTACACCTTC
j_gene: TRBJ1-2; abundance: once; d_gene: TRBD1; v_gene: TRBV7-2; CDR3aa: CASSLGTGVNYGYTF; CDR3nt: TGTGCCAGCAGCTTAGGGACAGGGGTGAACTATGGCTACACCTTC
j_gene: TRBJ2-2; abundance: -; d_gene: TRBD2; v_gene: TRBV24-1; CDR3aa: CATSDFKASGLFGELFF; CDR3nt: TGTGCCACCAGTGATTTTAAGGCTAGCGGGTTGTTCGGGGAGCTGTTTTTT
j_gene: TRBJ2-1; abundance: -; d_gene: -; v_gene: TRBV19; CDR3aa: CASSIRLGGGYNEQFF; CDR3nt: TGTGCCAGTAGTATACGACTTGGAGGGGGCTACAATGAGCAGTTCTTC
j_gene: TRBJ1-5; abundance: -; d_gene: TRBD1; v_gene: TRBV19; CDR3aa: CASSTRQGEGQPQHF; CDR3nt: TGTGCCAGTAGTACAAGACAGGGGGAGGGTCAGCCCCAGCATTTT
j_gene: TRBJ1-3; abundance: -; d_gene: -; v_gene: TRBV6-2/TRBV6-3; CDR3aa: CASSWKAFSGNTIYF; CDR3nt: TGTGCCAGCAGTTGGAAGGCCTTCTCTGGAAACACCATATATTTT
j_gene: TRBJ1-1; abundance: -; d_gene: -; v_gene: TRBV6-4; CDR3aa: CASSEGWNTEAFF; CDR3nt: TGTGCCAGCAGTGAGGGGTGGAACACTGAAGCTTTCTTT
j_gene: TRBJ2-7; abundance: -; d_gene: -; v_gene: TRBV6-5; CDR3aa: CASSSTHWTVYYEQYF; CDR3nt: TGTGCCAGCAGTTCCACCCACTGGACAGTATATTACGAGCAGTACTTC
j_gene: TRBJ2-1; abundance: -; d_gene: -; v_gene: TRBV6-5; CDR3aa: CASANSYNEQFF; CDR3nt: TGTGCCAGCGCCAATTCTTACAATGAGCAGTTCTTC
j_gene: TRBJ1-6; abundance: -; d_gene: -; v_gene: TRBV19; CDR3aa: CASTAVGGALTNNSPLRF; CDR3nt: TGTGCCAGTACCGCAGTAGGGGGGGCGCTAACGAATAATTCACCCCTCCGCTTT
j_gene: TRBJ1-2; abundance: -; d_gene: -; v_gene: TRBV9; CDR3aa: CASSFTSLQDWGRYGYTF; CDR3nt: TGTGCCAGCAGCTTCACCTCCTTACAGGACTGGGGTCGCTATGGCTACACCTTC
j_gene: TRBJ2-7; abundance: -; d_gene: TRBD1; v_gene: TRBV5-6; CDR3aa: CASSSSRDSHEQYF; CDR3nt: TGTGCCAGCAGCTCCAGTCGGGACAGCCACGAGCAGTACTTC
j_gene: TRBJ1-6; abundance: -; d_gene: -; v_gene: TRBV27; CDR3aa: CASRVTKSSYNSPLHF; CDR3nt: TGTGCCAGCAGGGTCACGAAGAGCTCCTATAATTCACCCCTCCACTTT
j_gene: TRBJ1-2; abundance: -; d_gene: -; v_gene: TRBV9; CDR3aa: CASSPQEGQLGSNYGYTF; CDR3nt: TGTGCCAGCAGCCCTCAGGAGGGGCAGCTAGGATCTAACTATGGCTACACCTTC
j_gene: TRBJ1-2; abundance: -; d_gene: TRBD1; v_gene: TRBV19; CDR3aa: CASSGRDRDNYGYTF; CDR3nt: TGTGCCAGTAGTGGCCGGGACAGGGATAACTATGGCTACACCTTC
j_gene: TRBJ1-2; abundance: -; d_gene: TRBD1; v_gene: TRBV27; CDR3aa: CASSSRDRALTF; CDR3nt: TGTGCCAGCAGTTCCCGGGACAGGGCGCTTACCTTC
j_gene: TRBJ1-6; abundance: -; d_gene: -; v_gene: TRBV27; CDR3aa: CASSLLTENSPLHF; CDR3nt: TGTGCCAGCAGTTTGTTGACAGAGAATTCACCCCTCCACTTT
j_gene: TRBJ1-1; abundance: -; d_gene: TRBD1; v_gene: TRBV18; CDR3aa: CASSLGQTNTEAFF; CDR3nt: TGTGCCAGCTCGCTGGGACAGACGAACACTGAAGCTTTCTTT
j_gene: TRBJ1-4; abundance: -; d_gene: -; v_gene: TRBV9; CDR3aa: CASSVGEGANEKLFF; CDR3nt: TGTGCCAGCAGCGTAGGGGAGGGGGCTAATGAAAAACTGTTTTTT
j_gene: TRBJ2-1; abundance: -; d_gene: -; v_gene: TRBV6-6; CDR3aa: CASTGQRTNEQFF; CDR3nt: TGTGCCAGCACCGGACAGAGGACAAATGAGCAGTTCTTC
j_gene: TRBJ1-4; abundance: -; d_gene: -; v_gene: TRBV27; CDR3aa: CASSSHNRATNEKLFF; CDR3nt: TGTGCCAGCAGTTCGCATAACCGAGCAACTAATGAAAAACTGTTTTTT
j_gene: TRBJ1-4; abundance: -; d_gene: -; v_gene: TRBV10-3; CDR3aa: CAISAKQATNEKLFF; CDR3nt: TGTGCCATCAGTGCAAAACAGGCAACTAATGAAAAACTGTTTTTT
j_gene: TRBJ2-4; abundance: -; d_gene: -; v_gene: TRBV10-3; CDR3aa: CAISESSRGEVNIQYF; CDR3nt: TGTGCCATCAGTGAGTCGAGCAGGGGCGAGGTAAACATTCAGTACTTC
j_gene: TRBJ2-2; abundance: -; d_gene: -; v_gene: TRBV29-1; CDR3aa: CSVDGLGTGELFF; CDR3nt: TGCAGCGTTGACGGCTTGGGCACCGGGGAGCTGTTTTTT
j_gene: TRBJ1-5; abundance: -; d_gene: -; v_gene: TRBV28; CDR3aa: CASSLGSNQPQHF; CDR3nt: TGTGCCAGTAGTTTGGGTAGCAATCAGCCCCAGCATTTT
j_gene: TRBJ2-7; abundance: -; d_gene: TRBD2; v_gene: TRBV5-1; CDR3aa: CASSLTSSGIYEQYF; CDR3nt: TGCGCCAGCAGCTTGACGTCTAGCGGGATCTACGAGCAGTACTTC
j_gene: TRBJ1-5; abundance: -; d_gene: -; v_gene: TRBV5-6; CDR3aa: CASSLDVRQQVNQPQHF; CDR3nt: TGTGCCAGCAGCTTGGACGTACGGCAGCAAGTAAATCAGCCCCAGCATTTT
j_gene: TRBJ2-7; abundance: once; d_gene: TRBD2; v_gene: TRBV7-2; CDR3aa: CASSYSASGSSYEQYF; CDR3nt: TGTGCCAGCAGCTACAGTGCTAGCGGGAGCTCCTACGAGCAGTACTTC
j_gene: TRBJ2-5; abundance: -; d_gene: -; v_gene: TRBV20-1; CDR3aa: CSAGGQETQYF; CDR3nt: TGCAGTGCCGGCGGCCAAGAGACCCAGTACTTC
j_gene: TRBJ2-7; abundance: -; d_gene: -; v_gene: TRBV5-5; CDR3aa: CASSPPGLATWKQYF; CDR3nt: TGTGCCAGCAGCCCGCCGGGACTGGCAACTTGGAAGCAGTACTTC
j_gene: TRBJ1-3; abundance: -; d_gene: -; v_gene: TRBV28; CDR3aa: CASSFDTAGNTIYF; CDR3nt: TGTGCCAGCAGTTTCGATACAGCTGGAAACACCATATATTTT
j_gene: TRBJ2-1; abundance: few; d_gene: TRBD2; v_gene: TRBV5-1; CDR3aa: CASRPASGSKEEQFF; CDR3nt: TGCGCCAGCAGGCCGGCTAGCGGGAGTAAGGAAGAGCAGTTCTTC
j_gene: TRBJ2-5; abundance: -; d_gene: -; v_gene: TRBV19; CDR3aa: CASSINTQETQYF; CDR3nt: TGTGCCAGTAGTATAAATACCCAAGAGACCCAGTACTTC
j_gene: TRBJ2-4; abundance: -; d_gene: -; v_gene: TRBV7-2; CDR3aa: CASSQTGHPYF; CDR3nt: TGTGCCAGCAGCCAAACGGGACACCCGTACTTC